Listed below are T cell receptor beta chains from one sample, sequenced in a study of CD8 T cells in ankylosing spondylitis. TCRdb ran MiXCR on the 5' RACE reads and lists one entry per CDR3 protein. The sample lists some 350,000 distinct CDR3 sequences; 14% to 15% were seen once. The specimen sequenced was blood, either unsorted or a sorted T cell fraction (not recorded which). Every receptor here comes from a male donor with ankylosing spondylitis or in good health (not recorded which). The conserved cysteine and the conserved F or W are not part of the CDR3 here.

TRBJ2-2,TRBV7-2,ASSLVSGTGELF
TRBJ2-1,TRBV12-3/TRBV12-4,ASRPTSGGIHEQF
TRBJ2-5,TRBV7-6,ASSVLAGDAETQY
TRBJ2-5,TRBV15,ATSFRDRETQY
TRBJ2-3,TRBV20-1,SAITRDRQHTDTQY
TRBJ1-6,TRBV12-5,ASGLVGGGSPLH
TRBJ2-3,TRBV4-1,ASSQVLSGRAGDTQY
TRBJ2-5,TRBV29-1,SVGVAGETQY
TRBJ1-2,TRBV2,ASSEVPLQASYGYT
TRBJ2-5,TRBV12-3/TRBV12-4,ASSWRGRRAETQY
TRBJ1-6,TRBV10-3,AIKVASSYNSPLH
TRBJ2-5,TRBV5-1,ASSLAGAERATQY
TRBJ2-5,TRBV18,ASSPSSGAETQY
TRBJ2-1,TRBV2,ASTRRGVISSYNEQF
TRBJ2-3,TRBV4-1,ASSQGSGGQRTDTQY
TRBJ2-3,TRBV5-1,ASSPMTGKGTDTQY
TRBJ2-1,TRBV12-3/TRBV12-4,ASSGREGRLSSYNEQF
TRBJ2-1,TRBV5-5,ASSLRIYNEQF
TRBJ1-2,TRBV4-2,ASSPRDRGQQDYGYT
TRBJ2-3,TRBV29-1,SARQGATDTQY
TRBJ1-1,TRBV19,ASSIVQGSTEAF
TRBJ2-5,TRBV5-1,ASSLEGVRETQY
TRBJ2-2,TRBV24-1,ATSDSARGNTGELF
TRBJ2-1,TRBV2,ASRNNSYNEQF
TRBJ2-2,TRBV3-1,ASSPSWSNLGTGELF
TRBJ1-5,TRBV19,ASSILDGGGYQPQH
TRBJ1-1,TRBV5-1,ASSLGGARLRTEAF
TRBJ1-1,TRBV6-5,ASSYSAGVNTEAF
TRBJ1-1,TRBV19,ASRGRWGTEAF
TRBJ2-7,TRBV4-1,ASSPRVANEQY
TRBJ2-3,TRBV4-2,ASTSRGGLDTQY
TRBJ2-1,TRBV20-1,SASSVGGLWNEQF
TRBJ2-5,TRBV10-3,ATQGTGETQY
TRBJ1-1,TRBV5-1,ASRGLGALDTEAF
TRBJ2-3,TRBV5-6,ASSLELAGGLADTQY
TRBJ2-1,TRBV29-1,SSLADSYNEQF
TRBJ1-5,TRBV3-1,ASSREGRNQPQH